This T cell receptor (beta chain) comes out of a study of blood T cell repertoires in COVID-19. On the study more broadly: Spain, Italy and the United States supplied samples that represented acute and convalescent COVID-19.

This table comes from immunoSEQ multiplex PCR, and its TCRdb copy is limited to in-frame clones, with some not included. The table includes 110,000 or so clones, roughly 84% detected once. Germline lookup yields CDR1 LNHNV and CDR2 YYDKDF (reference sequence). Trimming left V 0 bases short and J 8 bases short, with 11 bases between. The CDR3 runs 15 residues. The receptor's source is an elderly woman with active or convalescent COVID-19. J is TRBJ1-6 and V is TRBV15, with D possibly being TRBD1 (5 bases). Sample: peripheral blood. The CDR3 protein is CATSRDWQGHSPLHF. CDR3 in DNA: TGTGCCACCAGCAGAGATTGGCAGGGTCATTCACCCCTCCACTTT.